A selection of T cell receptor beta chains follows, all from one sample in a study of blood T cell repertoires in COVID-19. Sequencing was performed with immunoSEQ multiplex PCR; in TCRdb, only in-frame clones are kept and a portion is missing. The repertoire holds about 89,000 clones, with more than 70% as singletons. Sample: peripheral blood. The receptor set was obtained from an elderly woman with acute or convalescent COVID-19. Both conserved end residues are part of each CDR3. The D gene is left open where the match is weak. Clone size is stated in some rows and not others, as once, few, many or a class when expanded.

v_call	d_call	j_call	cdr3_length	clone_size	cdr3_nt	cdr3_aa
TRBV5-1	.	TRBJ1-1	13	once	TGCGCCAGCAGGGGGACGGCGGGGACTGAAGCTTTCTTT	CASRGTAGTEAFF
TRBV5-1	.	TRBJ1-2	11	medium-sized	TGCGCCAGCAGCCCCGGGTATGGCTACACCTTC	CASSPGYGYTF
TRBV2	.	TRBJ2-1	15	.	TGTGCCAGCAAGGCGGGGGCGAGCTCCTACAATGAGCAGTTCTTC	CASKAGASSYNEQFF
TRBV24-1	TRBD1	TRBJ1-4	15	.	TGTGCCACCAGTCTTTCGACAGGGGATAATGAAAAACTGTTTTTT	CATSLSTGDNEKLFF
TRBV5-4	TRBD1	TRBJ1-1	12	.	TGTGCCAGCAGCCCGGACCAGGGGGGAGCTTTCTTT	CASSPDQGGAFF
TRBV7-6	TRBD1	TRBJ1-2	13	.	TGTGCCAGCAGCCGGGGACAGACCTATGGCTACACCTTC	CASSRGQTYGYTF
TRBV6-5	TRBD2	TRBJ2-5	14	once	TGTGCCAGCAGTAGCGGGGGTGAAGTAGAGACCCAGTACTTC	CASSSGGEVETQYF
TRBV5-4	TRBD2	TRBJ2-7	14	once	TGTGCCAGCAGCTTAGCGGGGGCGCTTTACGAGCAGTACTTC	CASSLAGALYEQYF
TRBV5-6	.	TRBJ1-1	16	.	TGTGCCAGCAGCTTGGCCTATCGGGGGGAAGGTACTGAAGCTTTCTTT	CASSLAYRGEGTEAFF
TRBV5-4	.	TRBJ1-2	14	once	TGTGCCAGCAGCTTCAGGTCCGTGGACTACGGCTACACCTTC	CASSFRSVDYGYTF
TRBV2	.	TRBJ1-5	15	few	TGTGCCAGCAGCCCCTTGACAGGTAGCAATCAGCCCCAGCATTTT	CASSPLTGSNQPQHF
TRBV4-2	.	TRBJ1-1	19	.	TGTGCCAGCAGCCTAGAAGCCCCTCAACCAGGACAGTATAACACTGAAGCTTTCTTT	CASSLEAPQPGQYNTEAFF
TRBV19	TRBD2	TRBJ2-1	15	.	TGTGCCAGTCAGCGGCTAGCGGGGTTCTACAATGAGCAGTTCTTC	CASQRLAGFYNEQFF
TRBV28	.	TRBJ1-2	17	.	TGTGCCAGCAGCACTAGCCCCGGAATGGGCGCCCTAGGTGGCTACACCTTC	CASSTSPGMGALGGYTF
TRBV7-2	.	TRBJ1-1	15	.	TGTGCCAGCAGCACGCCGCGGGGGGGTTGGGCTGAAGCTTTCTTT	CASSTPRGGWAEAFF
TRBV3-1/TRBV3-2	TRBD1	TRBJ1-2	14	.	TGTGCCAGCAGCCAACCGGACAGGGAGGGTGGCTACACCTTC	CASSQPDREGGYTF
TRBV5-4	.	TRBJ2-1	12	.	TGTGCCAGCAGCTTGGGTCTAAATGAGCAGTTCTTC	CASSLGLNEQFF
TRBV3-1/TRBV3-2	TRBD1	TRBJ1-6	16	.	TGTGCCAGCAGCCAAGTTCGGACAGGGGTTAATTCACCCCTCCACTTT	CASSQVRTGVNSPLHF
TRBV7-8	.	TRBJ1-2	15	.	TGTGCCAGCAGCTTAGTCGGGGGGCCCAACTATGGCTACACCTTC	CASSLVGGPNYGYTF
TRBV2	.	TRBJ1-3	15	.	TGTGCCAGCAGCAGACAGGTCCTCTCTGGAAACACCATATATTTT	CASSRQVLSGNTIYF
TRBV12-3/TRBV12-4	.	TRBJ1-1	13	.	TGTGCCAGCAGTTTGAGTACCCCCCTTGCAACTTTCTTT	CASSLSTPLATFF
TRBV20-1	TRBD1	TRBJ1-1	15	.	TGCAGTGCTAGTCACTGGGACAGGGCTAGGGCTGAAGCTTTCTTT	CSASHWDRARAEAFF
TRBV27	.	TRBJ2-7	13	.	TGTGCCAGCAGTAGGACAGATTCCTACGAGCAGTACTTC	CASSRTDSYEQYF
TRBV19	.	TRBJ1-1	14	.	TGTGCCAGTACTATCTGGGGGGGGCGTCCGGAAGCTTTCTTT	CASTIWGGRPEAFF
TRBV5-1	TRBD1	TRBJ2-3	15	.	TGCGCCAGCAGCCCTCACAGGGGGAGCACAGATACGCAGTATTTT	CASSPHRGSTDTQYF
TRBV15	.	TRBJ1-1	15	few	TGTGCCACCAGCAGAGATCAGTTATCCAACACTGAAGCTTTCTTT	CATSRDQLSNTEAFF
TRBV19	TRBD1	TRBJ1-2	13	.	TGTGCCAGTAGTATGGGCAGGGGGGATGGCTACACCTTC	CASSMGRGDGYTF
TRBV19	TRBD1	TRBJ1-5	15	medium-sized	TGTGCCAGTACCTGGACAGGGTCGAGCAATCAGCCCCAGCATTTT	CASTWTGSSNQPQHF
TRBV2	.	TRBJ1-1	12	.	TGTGCCAGCATGGGCCTCGTCATGCCAGCTTTCTTT	CASMGLVMPAFF
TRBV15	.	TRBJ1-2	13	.	TGTGCCACCAGCAGAGATTGGGAGTTTGGCTACACCTTC	CATSRDWEFGYTF
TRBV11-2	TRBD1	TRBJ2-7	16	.	TGTGCCAGCAGCCTAACGCAGGGACAGGGTAGGAGGGAGCAGTACTTC	CASSLTQGQGRREQYF
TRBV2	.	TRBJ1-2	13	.	TGTGCCAGCAGCCCAGCGGGTACCTATGGCTACACCTTC	CASSPAGTYGYTF
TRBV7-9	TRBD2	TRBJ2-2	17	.	TGTGCCAGCAGCCTCAGACTAGCGGGGCCCTCCACCGGGGAGCTGTTTTTT	CASSLRLAGPSTGELFF
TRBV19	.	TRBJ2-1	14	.	TGTGCCAGTAGTATACGGTCGGGGGACGATGAGCAGTTCTTC	CASSIRSGDDEQFF
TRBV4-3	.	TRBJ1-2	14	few	TGCGCCAGCAGCCAAGGGACAGAAAACTATGGCTACACCTTC	CASSQGTENYGYTF
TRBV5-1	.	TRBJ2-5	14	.	TGCGCCAGCAGCTTGGACTACCGTCAAGAGACCCAGTACTTC	CASSLDYRQETQYF
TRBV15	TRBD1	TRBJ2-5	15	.	TGTGCCACCAGCAGGGACCAGGGGGTAAGAGAGACCCAGTACTTC	CATSRDQGVRETQYF
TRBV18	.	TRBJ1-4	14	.	TGTGCCAGCTCACCCGGGGTACTACGGGAAAAACTGTTTTTT	CASSPGVLREKLFF
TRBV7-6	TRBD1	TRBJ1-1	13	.	TGTGCCAGCAGCAACAGGGGTCTATCTGAAGCTTTCTTT	CASSNRGLSEAFF
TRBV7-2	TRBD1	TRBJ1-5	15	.	TGTGCCAGCAGCTTAGCCCCGGGACAGTTTATTTCCCAGCATTTT	CASSLAPGQFISQHF
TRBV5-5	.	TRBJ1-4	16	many	TGTGCCAGCAGCCCATCGCGGACGGGAAAGAATGAAAAACTGTTTTTT	CASSPSRTGKNEKLFF
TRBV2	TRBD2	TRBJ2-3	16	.	TGTGCCAGCAGTCTCCTAGCGGGCGTGGGCGCAGATACGCAGTATTTT	CASSLLAGVGADTQYF
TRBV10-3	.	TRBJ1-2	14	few	TGTGCCATCACTGACCCCAGGGTGAACTATGGCTACACCTTC	CAITDPRVNYGYTF
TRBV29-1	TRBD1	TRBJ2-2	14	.	TGCAGCGGGGGACAGGGGGTCGAAGGCGGGGAGCTGTTTTTT	CSGGQGVEGGELFF
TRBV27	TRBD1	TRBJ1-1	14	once	TGTGCCAGCAGGACCGGGACAGTCAACACTGAAGCTTTCTTT	CASRTGTVNTEAFF
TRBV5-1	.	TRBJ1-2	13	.	TGCGCCAGCAGCTTGGAGGGGTTAAGGGGCTACACCTTC	CASSLEGLRGYTF
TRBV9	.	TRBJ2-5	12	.	TGTGCCAGCAGCAACATCCAAGAGACCCAGTACTTC	CASSNIQETQYF
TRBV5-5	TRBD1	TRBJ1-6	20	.	TGTGCCAGCAGCCCCGAGTGGGGGGGACAGGGGAGGTTATCTGGCTCACCCCTCCACTTT	CASSPEWGGQGRLSGSPLHF
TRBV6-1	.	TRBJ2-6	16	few	TGTGCCAGCAGTGAAGCGATGGCCTCTGGGGCCAACGTCCTGACTTTC	CASSEAMASGANVLTF
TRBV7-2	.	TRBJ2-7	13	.	TGTGCCAGCAGCTTAGCGGGCGTCTACGAGCAGTACTTC	CASSLAGVYEQYF
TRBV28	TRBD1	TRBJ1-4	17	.	TGTGCCAGCAATTCGGGACAGCCTTACTCAACTAATGAAAAACTGTTTTTT	CASNSGQPYSTNEKLFF
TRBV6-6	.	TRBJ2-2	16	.	TGTGCCAGCAGTTACTCGCTAGAATTTATCGCCGGGGAGCTGTTTTTT	CASSYSLEFIAGELFF
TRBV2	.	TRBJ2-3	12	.	TGTGCCAGCAGTCCATTCACAGATACGCAGTATTTT	CASSPFTDTQYF
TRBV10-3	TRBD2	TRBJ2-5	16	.	TGTGCCATCAGTGAGTCAGGACTAGCGGGGTGGGAGACCCAGTACTTC	CAISESGLAGWETQYF